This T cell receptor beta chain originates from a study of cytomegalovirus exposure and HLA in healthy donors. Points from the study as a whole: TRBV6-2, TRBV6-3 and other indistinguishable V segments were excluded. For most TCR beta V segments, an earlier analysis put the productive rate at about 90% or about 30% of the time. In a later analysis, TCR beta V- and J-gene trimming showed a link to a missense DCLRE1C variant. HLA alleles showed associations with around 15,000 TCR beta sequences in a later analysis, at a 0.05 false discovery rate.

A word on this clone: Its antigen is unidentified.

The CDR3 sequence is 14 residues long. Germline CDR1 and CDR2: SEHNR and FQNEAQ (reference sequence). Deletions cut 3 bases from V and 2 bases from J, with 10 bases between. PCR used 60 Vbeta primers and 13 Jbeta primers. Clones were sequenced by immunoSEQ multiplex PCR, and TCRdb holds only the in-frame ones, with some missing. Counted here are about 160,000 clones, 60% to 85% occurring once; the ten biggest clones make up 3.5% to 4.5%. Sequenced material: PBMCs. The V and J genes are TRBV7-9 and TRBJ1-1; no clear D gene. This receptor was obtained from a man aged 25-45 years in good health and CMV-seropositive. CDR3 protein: CASSFLEKNTEAFF. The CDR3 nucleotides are TGTGCCAGCAGCTTTTTGGAGAAAAACACTGAAGCTTTCTTT.